One and the same sample provided the 27 T cell receptor beta chains below, sequenced in a study of blood T cell repertoires in COVID-19 (dated by TCRdb to the early 2020s). The receptor library was made with the immunoSEQ multiplex PCR assay. The immuneACCESS repertoire file appears here via TCRdb, limited to in-frame rearrangements. These files lack a portion of the clones; in checked studies, under half of the deficit traces to unresolved V genes, and the cause of the others is not known. Within this sample are about 440,000 clones, with less than 95% of them counted one time only. 0.6% to 0.7% of the sample belongs to the ten largest clones. Material for sequencing was PBMCs or T cells enriched from blood (not recorded which). The receptors stem from a man aged 18 to 30 who had recovered from COVID-19.

This clone was seen ten or more times. Other nucleotide sequences from this sample produce the same CDR3. The rearrangement joins TRBV5-4 to TRBJ1-1, with 8 nucleotides matching TRBD1. J lost 4 bases, V lost 1 base, and 0 bases had no gene match. The length of the CDR3 is 13 residues. CDR1 SGHNT and CDR2 YYREEE come from the germline V gene (reference sequence). The CDR3 DNA reads as TGTGCCAGCAGCTTGACAGGGGGCACTGAAGCTTTCTTT. Protein product: CASSLTGGTEAFF.

The rearrangement links TRBV27 to TRBJ1-5; D gene uncertain. CDR1 and CDR2 (germline): MNHEY, SMNVEV (reference sequence). The CDR3 runs 14 residues. Trimming took 6 bases from V and 0 from J, leaving 9 bases between them. The CDR3: CASSWQYSNQPQHF. The DNA for the CDR3 is TGTGCCAGCAGCTGGCAGTATAGCAATCAGCCCCAGCATTTT.

The chain recombines TRBV11-2 with TRBJ2-1; the match to TRBD2 covers 9 bases. CDR1 and CDR2 (germline): SGHAT, FQNNGV. The CDR3 length is 17 residues. Trimming cost V 2 bases and J 7 bases; bases outside gene matches: 12. The CDR3 coding sequence is TGTGCCAGCAGCTTATCTTCCCAATCTAGCGGGAAGAATGAGCAGTTCTTC. Translated, it gives CASSLSSQSSGKNEQFF.

A word on this clone: Other DNA sequences from this sample encode an identical CDR3 as well. CDR3 in DNA: TGCGCCAGCAGCTTAGACAGCTCTGGGGCCAACGTCCTGACTTTC. It translates to CASSLDSSGANVLTF. The chain employs TRBV5-1 and TRBJ2-6; maybe TRBD1 (5 bases). Germline CDR1 and CDR2: SGHRS and YFSETQ. This CDR3 region has 15 residues. V dropped 2 bases and J dropped 0 bases, with 6 bases sitting between them.

The chain is built from TRBV12-3 or TRBV12-4 and TRBJ1-6; D call uncertain. The V end lost 10 bases, the J end lost 10 bases, and 17 bases lay between the germline ends. This CDR3 spans 13 amino acids. The CDR3 DNA reads TGTGCCACCGTCGGGCGGGGAGGGTCACCCCTCCACTTT. Translating it yields CATVGRGGSPLHF.

As concerns this clone: The same CDR3 is also encoded by other DNA sequences in this sample. The chain uses TRBV7-3 and TRBJ2-3, with 8 bases matching TRBD2. Germline CDR1 SGHTA, CDR2 FQGTGA. This CDR3 is built from 14 residues. V shed 3 bases, J shed 4 bases, and the junction held 3 bases outside the gene matches. The CDR3 bases are TGTGCCAGCAGCTTGGGTAGCGGGGCAGATACGCAGTATTTT. Protein sequence: CASSLGSGADTQYF. The full variable domain, in which reference TRBV7-3 and TRBJ2-3 provide the parts outside the CDR3, is GAGVSQTPSNKVTEKGKYVELRCDPISGHTALYWYRQSLGQGPEFLIYFQGTGAADDSGLPNDRFFAVRPEGSVSTLKIQRTERGDSAVYLCASSLGSGADTQYFGPGTRLTVL.

The V gene is TRBV10-3, the J gene TRBJ1-1; 7 bases line up with TRBD1. The CDR3 loop spans 12 amino acids. Germline lookup yields CDR1 ENHRY and CDR2 SYGVKD. Trimming removed 6 bases from V and 4 bases from J; junction bases left unmatched: 2. In DNA, the CDR3 is TGTGCCATCAGCGACAGGGCCACTGAAGCTTTCTTT. The encoded protein is CAISDRATEAFF.

The V call is TRBV7-2, the J call TRBJ1-5; TRBD1 might be the D (5 bases). Trimming pared 4 bases from V and 6 bases from J, leaving 10 bases between. The germline V gene has CDR1 SGHTA and CDR2 FQGNSA. This CDR3 has 13 amino acids. CDR3 in amino acids: CASSSKQGQPQHF. The CDR3 nucleotides read TGTGCCAGCAGCTCAAAGCAGGGTCAGCCCCAGCATTTT.

As regards this clone: A junction end diverges from the germline sequence, so it may reflect a read error. This chain joins TRBV11-2 and TRBJ2-5; possible D gene TRBD2, 5 bases. CDR1 and CDR2 (germline): SGHAT, FQNNGV. The CDR3 is 14 amino acids. CDR3: CASRLVGPGETQYF. Written as DNA, the CDR3 is TGTGCCAGCAGATTAGTAGGGCCGGGGGAGACCCAGTACTTC. Filled out from reference TRBV11-2 and TRBJ2-5, the complete variable domain reads EAGVAQSPRYKIIEKRQSVAFWCNPISGHATLYWYQQILGQGPKLLIQFQNNGVVDDSQLPKDRFSAERLKGVDSTLKIQPAKLEDSAVYLCASRLVGPGETQYFGPGTRLLVL.

CDR3 amino acids: CASSQSGRIYGYTF. The CDR3 DNA follows: TGCGCCAGCAGTCAATCGGGCAGAATCTATGGCTACACCTTC. The J gene is TRBJ1-2, the V gene TRBV23-1; D call uncertain. TRBV23-1 falls under the ORF class, with uncertain function. This CDR3 is 14 amino acids long. The ends were cut back, 0 bases at V and 4 bases at J, with 9 bases in the middle.

The chain carries TRBV3-1 (or the pseudogene TRBV3-2) and TRBJ1-2; unclear D gene. Per germline, CDR1 LGHDT and CDR2 YNNKEL (reference sequence). V was clipped by 1 base and J by 4 bases, with 7 bases between them. The CDR3 runs to 13 residues. The CDR3 protein is CASSQGSRYGYTF. The CDR3, as DNA: TGTGCCAGCAGCCAAGGGAGCCGCTATGGCTACACCTTC.

CDR3 coding DNA: TGTGCCAGCAGTGAAGAACAGTTACCCTATGGCTACACCTTC. It specifies CASSEEQLPYGYTF. This chain connects TRBV2 to TRBJ1-2; D is unresolved. The CDR3 has 14 amino acids. The V end lost 1 base, the J end lost 4 bases, and 10 bases lay between the germline ends. Per germline, CDR1 SNHLY and CDR2 FYNNEI.

The V call is TRBV5-1, the J call TRBJ1-5; 8 nucleotides align to TRBD1. Germline lookup yields CDR1 SGHRS and CDR2 YFSETQ. This CDR3 comprises 13 residues. V lost 5 bases and J lost 5; bases outside the gene matches: 3. This CDR3 is CASSPGQDQPQHF. CDR3 coding DNA: TGCGCCAGCAGTCCGGGACAGGATCAGCCCCAGCATTTT.

The genes are TRBV2 and TRBJ2-7, with 7 positions matching TRBD1. Trimming at V came to 1 base and at J to 3 bases, leaving 3 bases not matched to a gene. Per the germline V gene, CDR1 is SNHLY and CDR2 is FYNNEI. CDR3 length equals 14 residues. The CDR3 spells CASSEEGGDYEQYF. CDR3 in DNA: TGTGCCAGCAGTGAAGAAGGGGGCGACTACGAGCAGTACTTC. Based on the CDR3 plus reference TRBV2 and TRBJ2-7, the full variable domain is EPEVTQTPSHQVTQMGQEVILRCVPISNHLYFYWYRQILGQKVEFLVSFYNNEISEKSEIFDDQFSVERPDGSNFTLKIRSTKLEDSAMYFCASSEEGGDYEQYFGPGTRLTVT.

Here the CDR3 reads CASRRLAGGPGANVLTF. DNA for the CDR3: TGTGCCAGCAGACGACTAGCGGGGGGGCCTGGGGCCAACGTCCTGACTTTC. J is TRBJ2-6 and V is TRBV7-9, with 14 bases that match TRBD2. This CDR3 is built from 17 residues. Trimming at V came to 6 bases and at J to 2 bases, leaving 3 bases not matched to a gene. Germline values: CDR1 SEHNR, CDR2 FQNEAQ (reference sequence). The whole variable domain, remainder taken from reference TRBV7-9 and TRBJ2-6, is DTGVSQNPRHKITKRGQNVTFRCDPISEHNRLYWYRQTLGQGPEFLTYFQNEAQLEKSRLLSDRFSAERPKGSFSTLEIQRTEQGDSAMYLCASRRLAGGPGANVLTFGAGSRLTVL.

The rearrangement joins TRBV9 to TRBJ2-1; 8 bases match TRBD1. Trimming cost V 5 bases and J 3 bases; bases outside gene matches: 13. The germline CDR1 and CDR2 sequences are SGDLS and YYNGEE. There are 17 residues in the CDR3. The chain's CDR3 is CASSPPISQGGYNEQFF. In DNA form, the CDR3 reads TGTGCCAGCAGTCCCCCTATCTCACAGGGGGGCTACAATGAGCAGTTCTTC.

This CDR3 is CASSPLVWDRSYEQYF. The CDR3 DNA reads TGTGCCAGCAGCCCCCTAGTCTGGGACAGGAGTTACGAGCAGTACTTC. The rearrangement links TRBV4-2 to TRBJ2-7; 8 bases are a match to TRBD1. Germline V gene lookup returns CDR1 LGHNA and CDR2 YNFKEQ. Trimming took 4 bases from V and 4 from J; bases not matched to a gene: 12. This CDR3 has 16 residues.

The chain recombines TRBV7-3 with TRBJ1-2, with D perhaps TRBD1 (5 bases). The germline V gene has CDR1 SGHTA and CDR2 FQGTGA. The CDR3 length is 14 residues. V shed 1 base and J shed 6 bases, with 12 bases lying between them. The CDR3 region is CASSLMEGRDGYTF. The CDR3 nucleotides read TGTGCCAGCAGCTTAATGGAGGGGAGGGATGGCTACACCTTC.

Only a few counts were recorded for this clone. The chain uses TRBV5-5 and TRBJ2-1; TRBD1 might be the D (6 bases). This CDR3 contains 15 residues. V was cut by 0 bases and J by 2 bases, with 9 bases left in between. Germline V gives CDR1 SGHKS, CDR2 YYEKEE (reference sequence). Here the CDR3 reads CASSLDRATYNEQFF. The CDR3 nucleotides read TGTGCCAGCAGCTTGGACAGGGCTACCTACAATGAGCAGTTCTTC.

The CDR3 region is CASSLGMPGTGLNTIYF. Written as DNA, the CDR3 is TGCGCCAGCAGCTTGGGAATGCCCGGGACAGGACTAAACACCATATATTTT. This chain uses TRBV5-1 with TRBJ1-3; TRBD1 agrees at 8 bases. CDR3 length equals 17 residues. The germline gives CDR1 SGHRS, CDR2 YFSETQ. V lost 0 bases, J lost 6 bases, and 11 bases stayed unmatched.

The chain employs TRBV19 and TRBJ1-2; 7 nucleotides agree with TRBD1. V shed 5 bases and J 4 bases; nucleotides not matched to a gene: 10. This CDR3 has 15 residues. Germline CDR1 reads LNHDA; CDR2 reads SQIVND (reference sequence). This CDR3 is CASSPRQGARYGYTF. CDR3 sequence (DNA): TGTGCCAGTAGTCCTAGACAGGGTGCGCGCTATGGCTACACCTTC.

The rearrangement joins TRBV10-2 to TRBJ1-1; 12 bases are a match to TRBD1. Looked up from germline, CDR1 is WSHSY and CDR2 is SAAADI. This CDR3 is 17 amino acids long. The junction had 8 bases not matched to a gene; V was cut back by 5 bases and J by 1 base. CDR3 loop: CASSKRGDRGPNTEAFF. The CDR3 bases are TGCGCCAGCAGTAAAAGAGGGGACAGGGGGCCGAACACTGAAGCTTTCTTT.

V and J are TRBV18 and TRBJ1-1; D gene uncertain. This CDR3 is 16 amino acids long. The germline V and J ends were trimmed by 0 bases and 6 bases, with 17 bases remaining between them. Germline V CDR1 and CDR2: KGHSH, LQKENI. CDR3 nucleotides: TGTGCCAGCTCACCACCTGGAGCGGGATTTGGCGCTGAAGCTTTCTTT. Translated: CASSPPGAGFGAEAFF.

The chain joins TRBV13 to TRBJ1-2, with a weak D call TRBD1 (6 bases). CDR3 size: 16 residues. V lost 2 bases and J 4 bases, leaving 17 bases between the germline ends. Looked up from germline, CDR1 is PRHDT and CDR2 is FYEKMQ (reference sequence). In DNA, the CDR3 is TGTGCCAGCAGCTTACGACCGGACAGTGTATCCTATGGCTACACCTTC. Protein sequence: CASSLRPDSVSYGYTF.

The V call is TRBV5-1, the J call TRBJ2-1; 9 positions agree with TRBD1. The V gene's germline CDR1 is SGHRS and CDR2 YFSETQ. The V segment lost 4 bases and the J segment 8 bases; nucleotides outside the gene matches: 10. The CDR3 has 15 residues. The CDR3 region is CASSPQGTGSYEQFF. CDR3 DNA: TGCGCCAGCAGCCCCCAGGGGACAGGGTCTTATGAGCAGTTCTTC.

The CDR3 sequence: CASSLVPTGAGEKLFF. In nucleotides, the CDR3 is TGTGCCAGCAGCTTAGTCCCGACAGGGGCCGGTGAAAAACTGTTTTTT. V usage is TRBV11-2 and J usage is TRBJ1-4; 8 bases are a match to TRBD1. This CDR3 is built from 16 residues. Per germline, CDR1 SGHAT and CDR2 FQNNGV. V gave up 1 base and J gave up 7 bases; unmatched junction bases: 8. The full variable domain, in which reference TRBV11-2 and TRBJ1-4 provide the parts outside the CDR3, is EAGVAQSPRYKIIEKRQSVAFWCNPISGHATLYWYQQILGQGPKLLIQFQNNGVVDDSQLPKDRFSAERLKGVDSTLKIQPAKLEDSAVYLCASSLVPTGAGEKLFFGSGTQLSVL.

A word on this clone: The same CDR3 can be traced to other DNA sequences in this sample. The chain combines TRBV30 with TRBJ1-1; D may be TRBD1 (5 bases). CDR3 length equals 12 residues. V was clipped by 4 bases and J by 0 bases, with 6 bases between them. Looked up from germline, CDR1 is GTSNPN and CDR2 is SVGIG (reference sequence). CDR3 DNA sequence: TGTGCCTGGACAGGGATGAACACTGAAGCTTTCTTT. Amino acid sequence: CAWTGMNTEAFF.